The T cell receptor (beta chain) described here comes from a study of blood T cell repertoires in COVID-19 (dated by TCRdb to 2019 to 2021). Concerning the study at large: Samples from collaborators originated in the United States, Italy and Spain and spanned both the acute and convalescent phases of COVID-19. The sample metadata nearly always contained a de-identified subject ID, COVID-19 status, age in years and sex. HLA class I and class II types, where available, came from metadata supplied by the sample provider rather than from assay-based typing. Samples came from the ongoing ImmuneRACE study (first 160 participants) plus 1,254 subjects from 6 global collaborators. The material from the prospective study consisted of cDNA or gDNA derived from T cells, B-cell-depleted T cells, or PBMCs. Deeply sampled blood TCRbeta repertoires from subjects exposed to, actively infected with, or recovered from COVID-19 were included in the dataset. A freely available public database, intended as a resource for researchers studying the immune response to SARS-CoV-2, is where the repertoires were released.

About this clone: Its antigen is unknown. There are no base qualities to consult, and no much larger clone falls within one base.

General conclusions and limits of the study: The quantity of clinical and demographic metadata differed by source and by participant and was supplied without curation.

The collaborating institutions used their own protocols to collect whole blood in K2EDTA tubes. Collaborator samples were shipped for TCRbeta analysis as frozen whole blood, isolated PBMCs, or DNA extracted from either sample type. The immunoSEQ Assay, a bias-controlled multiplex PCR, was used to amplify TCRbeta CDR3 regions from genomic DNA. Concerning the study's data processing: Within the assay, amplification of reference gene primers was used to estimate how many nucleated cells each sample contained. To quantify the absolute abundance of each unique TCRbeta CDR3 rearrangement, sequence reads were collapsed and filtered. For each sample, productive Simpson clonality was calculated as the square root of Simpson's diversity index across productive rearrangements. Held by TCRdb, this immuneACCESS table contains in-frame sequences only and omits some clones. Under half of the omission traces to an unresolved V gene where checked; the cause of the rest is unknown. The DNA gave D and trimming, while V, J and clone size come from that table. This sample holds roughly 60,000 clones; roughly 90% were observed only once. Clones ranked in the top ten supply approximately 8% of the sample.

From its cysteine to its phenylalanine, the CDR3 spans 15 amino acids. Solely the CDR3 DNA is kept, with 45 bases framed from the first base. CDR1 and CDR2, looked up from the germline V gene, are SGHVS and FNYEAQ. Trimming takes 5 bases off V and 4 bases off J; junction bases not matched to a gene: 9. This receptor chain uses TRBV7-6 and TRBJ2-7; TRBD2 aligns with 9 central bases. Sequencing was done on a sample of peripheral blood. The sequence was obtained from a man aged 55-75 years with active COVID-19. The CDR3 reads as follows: CASSGRAGGPYEQYF. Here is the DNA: TGTGCCAGCAGCGGCCGTGCGGGAGGGCCTTACGAGCAGTACTTC.